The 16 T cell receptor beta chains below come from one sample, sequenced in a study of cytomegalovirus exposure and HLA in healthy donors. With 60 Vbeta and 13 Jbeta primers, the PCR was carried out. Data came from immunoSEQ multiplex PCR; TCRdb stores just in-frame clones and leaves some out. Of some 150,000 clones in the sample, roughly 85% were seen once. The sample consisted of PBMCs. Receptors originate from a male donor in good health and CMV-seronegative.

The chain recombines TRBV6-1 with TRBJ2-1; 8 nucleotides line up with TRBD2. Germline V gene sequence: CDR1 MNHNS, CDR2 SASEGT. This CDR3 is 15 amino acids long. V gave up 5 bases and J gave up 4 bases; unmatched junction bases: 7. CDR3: CASSSVAGPYNEQFF. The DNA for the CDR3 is TGTGCCAGCAGTTCGGTAGCGGGACCTTACAATGAGCAGTTCTTC.

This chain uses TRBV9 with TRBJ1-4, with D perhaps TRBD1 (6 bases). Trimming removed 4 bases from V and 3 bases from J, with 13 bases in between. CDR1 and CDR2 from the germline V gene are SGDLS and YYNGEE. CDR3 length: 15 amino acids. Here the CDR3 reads CASSPIQGANEKLFF. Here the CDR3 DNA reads TGTGCCAGCAGCCCGATACAGGGCGCTAATGAAAAACTGTTTTTT.

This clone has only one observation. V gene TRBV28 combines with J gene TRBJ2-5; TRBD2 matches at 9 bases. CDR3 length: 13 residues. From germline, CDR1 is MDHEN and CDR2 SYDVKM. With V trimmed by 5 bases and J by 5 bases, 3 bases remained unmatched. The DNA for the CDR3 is TGTGCCAGCAGTCCTACTAGCGGGGAGACCCAGTACTTC. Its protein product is CASSPTSGETQYF. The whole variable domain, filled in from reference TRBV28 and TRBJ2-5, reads DVKVTQSSRYLVKRTGEKVFLECVQDMDHENMFWYRQDPGLGLRLIYFSYDVKMKEKGDIPEGYSVSREKKERFSLILESASTNQTSMYLCASSPTSGETQYFGPGTRLLVL.

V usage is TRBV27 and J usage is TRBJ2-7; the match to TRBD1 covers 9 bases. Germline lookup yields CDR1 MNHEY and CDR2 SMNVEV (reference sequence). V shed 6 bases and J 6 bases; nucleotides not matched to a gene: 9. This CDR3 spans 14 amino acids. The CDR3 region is CASSPAGQGGEQYF. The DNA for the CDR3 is TGTGCCAGCAGCCCGGCGGGACAGGGAGGCGAGCAGTACTTC.

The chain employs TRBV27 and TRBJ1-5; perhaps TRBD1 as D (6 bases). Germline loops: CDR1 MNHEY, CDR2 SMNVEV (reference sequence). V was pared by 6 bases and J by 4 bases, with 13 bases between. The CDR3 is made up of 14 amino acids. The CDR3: CASRPGQINQPQHF. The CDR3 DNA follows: TGTGCCAGCAGACCCGGACAGATTAATCAGCCCCAGCATTTT.

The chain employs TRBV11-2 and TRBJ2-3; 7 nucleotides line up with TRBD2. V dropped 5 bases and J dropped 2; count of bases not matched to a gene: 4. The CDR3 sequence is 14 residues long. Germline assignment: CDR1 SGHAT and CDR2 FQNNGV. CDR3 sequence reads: CASSPSGFTDTQYF. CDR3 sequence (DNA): TGTGCCAGCAGCCCTAGCGGCTTCACAGATACGCAGTATTTT.

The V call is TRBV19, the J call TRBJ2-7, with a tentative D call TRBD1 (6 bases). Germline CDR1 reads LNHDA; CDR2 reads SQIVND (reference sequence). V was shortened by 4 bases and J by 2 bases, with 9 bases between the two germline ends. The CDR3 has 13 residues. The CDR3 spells CASSKGTPYEQYF. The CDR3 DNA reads TGTGCCAGTAGTAAAGGGACACCCTACGAGCAGTACTTC.

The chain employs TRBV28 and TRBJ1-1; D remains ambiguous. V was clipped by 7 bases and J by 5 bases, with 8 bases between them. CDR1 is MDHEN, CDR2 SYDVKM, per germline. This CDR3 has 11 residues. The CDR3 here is CASNPGTEAFF. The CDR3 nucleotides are TGTGCCAGCAATCCGGGGACTGAAGCTTTCTTT.

The CDR3 sequence is CASSLSDRGHYEQYF. CDR3 DNA sequence: TGTGCCAGCAGTTTATCCGACAGGGGGCACTACGAGCAGTACTTC. The chain uses TRBV28 and TRBJ2-7; 10 positions agree with TRBD1. The germline V gene encodes CDR1 MDHEN and CDR2 SYDVKM. V lost 1 base and J lost 3; bases outside the gene matches: 3. The CDR3 spans 15 residues. Full variable domain (outside the CDR3, taken from reference TRBV28 and TRBJ2-7): DVKVTQSSRYLVKRTGEKVFLECVQDMDHENMFWYRQDPGLGLRLIYFSYDVKMKEKGDIPEGYSVSREKKERFSLILESASTNQTSMYLCASSLSDRGHYEQYFGPGTRLTVT.

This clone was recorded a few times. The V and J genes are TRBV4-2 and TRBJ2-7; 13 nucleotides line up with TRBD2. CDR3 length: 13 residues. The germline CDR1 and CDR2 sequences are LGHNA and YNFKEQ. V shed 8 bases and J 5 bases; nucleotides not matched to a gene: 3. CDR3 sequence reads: CASGTSGNNEQYF. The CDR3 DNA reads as TGTGCCAGCGGGACTAGCGGGAACAACGAGCAGTACTTC.

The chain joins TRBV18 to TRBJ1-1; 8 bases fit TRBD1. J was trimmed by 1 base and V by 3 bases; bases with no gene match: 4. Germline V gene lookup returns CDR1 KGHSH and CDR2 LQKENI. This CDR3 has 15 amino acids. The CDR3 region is CASSPLGQGNTEAFF. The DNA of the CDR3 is TGTGCCAGCTCACCCTTAGGACAGGGGAACACTGAAGCTTTCTTT.

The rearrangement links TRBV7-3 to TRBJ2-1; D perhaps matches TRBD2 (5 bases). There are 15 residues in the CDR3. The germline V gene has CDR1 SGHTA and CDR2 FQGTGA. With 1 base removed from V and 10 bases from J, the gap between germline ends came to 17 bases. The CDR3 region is CASSLIGTASGEQFF. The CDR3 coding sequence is TGTGCCAGCAGCTTAATTGGTACGGCCAGCGGAGAGCAGTTCTTC.

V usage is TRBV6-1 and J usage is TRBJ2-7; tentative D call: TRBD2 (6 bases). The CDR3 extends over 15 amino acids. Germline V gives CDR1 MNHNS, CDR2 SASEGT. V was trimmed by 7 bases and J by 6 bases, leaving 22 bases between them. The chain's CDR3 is CASIARGGKSGEQYF. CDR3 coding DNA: TGTGCCAGCATTGCCCGCGGAGGGAAATCCGGCGAGCAGTACTTC.

CDR3 protein: CASSADSNSGNTIYF. CDR3 nucleotides: TGCGCCAGCAGCGCAGACAGTAACTCTGGAAACACCATATATTTT. This sequence joins TRBV5-1 and TRBJ1-3, with D perhaps matching TRBD1 (5 bases). Trimming cost V 4 bases and J 0 bases, with 11 bases left between them. The CDR3 length is 15 residues. Germline V gene data show CDR1 as SGHRS and CDR2 as YFSETQ.

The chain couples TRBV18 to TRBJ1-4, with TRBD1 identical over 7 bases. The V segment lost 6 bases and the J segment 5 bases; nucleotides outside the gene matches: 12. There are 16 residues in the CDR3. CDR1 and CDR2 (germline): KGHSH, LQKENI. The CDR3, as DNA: TGTGCCAGCTCTCTCCAAGGAGGGACAGAGAATGAAAAACTGTTTTTT. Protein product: CASSLQGGTENEKLFF.

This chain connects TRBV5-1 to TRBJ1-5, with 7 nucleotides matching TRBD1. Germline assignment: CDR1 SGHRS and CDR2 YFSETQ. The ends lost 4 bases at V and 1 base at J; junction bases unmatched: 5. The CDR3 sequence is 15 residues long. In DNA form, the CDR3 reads TGCGCCAGCAGCGTGGGGACAGCAAGCAATCAGCCCCAGCATTTT. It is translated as CASSVGTASNQPQHF.